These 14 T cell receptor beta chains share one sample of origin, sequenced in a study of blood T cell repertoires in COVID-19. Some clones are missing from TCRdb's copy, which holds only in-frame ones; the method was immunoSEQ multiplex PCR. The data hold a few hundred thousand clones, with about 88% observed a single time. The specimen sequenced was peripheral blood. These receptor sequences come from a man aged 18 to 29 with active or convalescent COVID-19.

CDR3 sequence: CAWSLDRNYGYTF. CDR3 coding DNA: TGTGCCTGGAGTCTCGACAGGAACTATGGCTACACCTTC. This chain connects TRBV30 to TRBJ1-2; tentatively, D is TRBD1 (6 bases). The CDR3 has 13 residues. CDR1 GTSNPN and CDR2 SVGIG come from the germline V gene (reference sequence). The V end was cut by 2 bases, the J end by 2 bases, with 9 bases between. Full variable domain (rest looked up from reference TRBV30 and TRBJ1-2): SQTIHQWPATLVQPVGSPLSLECTVEGTSNPNLYWYRQAAGRGLQLLFYSVGIGQISSEVPQNLSASRPQDRQFILSSKKLLLSDSGFYLCAWSLDRNYGYTFGSGTRLTVV.

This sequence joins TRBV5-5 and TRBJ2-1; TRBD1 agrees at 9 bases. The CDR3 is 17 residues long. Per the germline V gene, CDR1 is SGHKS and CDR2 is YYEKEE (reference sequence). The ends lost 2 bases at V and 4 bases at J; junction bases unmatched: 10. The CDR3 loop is CASSFPTPGQGYNEQFF. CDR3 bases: TGTGCCAGCAGCTTTCCGACACCCGGACAGGGGTACAATGAGCAGTTCTTC.

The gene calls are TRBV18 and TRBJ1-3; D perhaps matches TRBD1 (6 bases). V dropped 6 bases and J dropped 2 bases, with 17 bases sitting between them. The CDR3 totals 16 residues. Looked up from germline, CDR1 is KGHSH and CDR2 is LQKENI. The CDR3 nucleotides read TGTGCCAGCTCTCCCAGACAGGACGGAACTGGAAACACCATATATTTT. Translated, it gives CASSPRQDGTGNTIYF.

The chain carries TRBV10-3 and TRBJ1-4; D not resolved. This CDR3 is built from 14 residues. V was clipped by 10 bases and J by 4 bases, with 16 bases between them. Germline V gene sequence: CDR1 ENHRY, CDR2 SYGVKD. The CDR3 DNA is TGTGCCAGCGGAATCGACGGAATTAATGAAAAACTGTTTTTT. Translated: CASGIDGINEKLFF.

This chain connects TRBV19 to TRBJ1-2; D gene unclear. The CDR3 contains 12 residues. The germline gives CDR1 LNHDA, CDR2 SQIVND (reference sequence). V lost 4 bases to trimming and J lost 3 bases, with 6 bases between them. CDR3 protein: CASSTQHYGYTF. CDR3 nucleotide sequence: TGTGCCAGTAGTACACAGCACTATGGCTACACCTTC.

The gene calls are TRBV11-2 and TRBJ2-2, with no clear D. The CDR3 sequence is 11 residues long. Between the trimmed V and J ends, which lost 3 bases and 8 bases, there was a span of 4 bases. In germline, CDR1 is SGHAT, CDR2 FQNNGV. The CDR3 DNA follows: TGTGCCAGCAGCTTGACTGGGGAGCTGTTTTTT. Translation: CASSLTGELFF.

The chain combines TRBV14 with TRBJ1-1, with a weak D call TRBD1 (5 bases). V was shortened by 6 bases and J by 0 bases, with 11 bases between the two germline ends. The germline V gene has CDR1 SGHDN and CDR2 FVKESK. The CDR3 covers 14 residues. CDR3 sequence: CASSGGALNTEAFF. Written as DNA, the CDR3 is TGTGCCAGCAGTGGAGGGGCCCTGAACACTGAAGCTTTCTTT.

The CDR3 sequence: CASSLVASSIGELFF. DNA of the CDR3: TGTGCCAGCAGCTTAGTGGCTAGTAGCATCGGGGAGCTGTTTTTT. The chain combines TRBV11-1 with TRBJ2-2; D is unclear. From germline, CDR1 is SGHAT and CDR2 FQDESV (reference sequence). V was clipped by 1 base and J by 7 bases, with 13 bases between them. This CDR3 region has 15 residues.

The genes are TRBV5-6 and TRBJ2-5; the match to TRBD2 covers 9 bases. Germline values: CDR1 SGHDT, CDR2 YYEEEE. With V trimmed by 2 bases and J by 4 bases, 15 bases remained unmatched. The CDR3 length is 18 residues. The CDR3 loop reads CASSFEGLLAGTGETQYF. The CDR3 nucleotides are TGTGCCAGCAGCTTTGAGGGGCTGCTAGCGGGAACGGGAGAGACCCAGTACTTC.

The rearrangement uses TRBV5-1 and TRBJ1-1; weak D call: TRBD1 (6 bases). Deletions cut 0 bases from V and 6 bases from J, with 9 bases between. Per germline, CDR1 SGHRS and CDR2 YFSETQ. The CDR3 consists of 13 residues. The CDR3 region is CASSLGSGAEAFF. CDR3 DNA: TGCGCCAGCAGCTTGGGTTCAGGGGCTGAAGCTTTCTTT.

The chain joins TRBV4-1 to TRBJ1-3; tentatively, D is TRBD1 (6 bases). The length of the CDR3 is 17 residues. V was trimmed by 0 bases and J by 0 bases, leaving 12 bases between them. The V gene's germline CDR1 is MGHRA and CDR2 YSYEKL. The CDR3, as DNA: TGCGCCAGCAGCCAAGACCCGGGGGGCGGCTCTGGAAACACCATATATTTT. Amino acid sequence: CASSQDPGGGSGNTIYF.

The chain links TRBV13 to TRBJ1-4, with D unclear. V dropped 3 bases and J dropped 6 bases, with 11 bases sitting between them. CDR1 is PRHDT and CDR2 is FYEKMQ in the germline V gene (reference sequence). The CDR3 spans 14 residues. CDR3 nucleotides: TGTGCCAGCAGCTTTCGGGGTGGGGATGAAAAACTGTTTTTT. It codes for CASSFRGGDEKLFF.

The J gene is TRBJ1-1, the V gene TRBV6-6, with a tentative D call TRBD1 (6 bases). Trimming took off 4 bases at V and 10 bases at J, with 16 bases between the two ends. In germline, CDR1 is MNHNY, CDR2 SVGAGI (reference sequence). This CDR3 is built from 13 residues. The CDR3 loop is CASSSPRGAGAFF. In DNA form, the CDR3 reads TGTGCCAGCAGTTCCCCGCGGGGGGCTGGAGCTTTCTTT.

The CDR3 region is CASSRLGQRGESYF. In DNA, the CDR3 is TGTGCCAGCAGTAGATTAGGGCAGCGGGGGGAGTCGTATTTT. This sequence joins TRBV7-3 and TRBJ2-3, with 9 nucleotides matching TRBD2. The CDR3 runs to 14 residues. Germline lookup yields CDR1 SGHTA and CDR2 FQGTGA. V dropped 6 bases and J dropped 14; count of bases not matched to a gene: 15. Full variable domain (remainder filled in from reference TRBV7-3 and TRBJ2-3): GAGVSQTPSNKVTEKGKYVELRCDPISGHTALYWYRQSLGQGPEFLIYFQGTGAADDSGLPNDRFFAVRPEGSVSTLKIQRTERGDSAVYLCASSRLGQRGESYFGPGTRLTVL.